The subject of this entry is one T cell receptor beta chain. After removal of 4 bases from V and 6 bases from J, the junction contained 10 bases not matched to a gene. This CDR3 has 15 residues. The germline V gene encodes CDR1 SGHDT and CDR2 YYEEEE. The record originates from a study of blood T cell repertoires in COVID-19. Study processing details: How many nucleated cells were present was estimated from reference gene primer amplification. Profiled with immunoSEQ multiplex PCR; TCRdb holds only in-frame clones, not every one. The DNA was the basis for D and trimming; V, J and clone size are from that table. The table shows more than 150,000 clones, with roughly three quarters occurring only once.

The sample comprised peripheral blood. The origin of this receptor is a man aged 55 to 70 with active or convalescent COVID-19. The J gene is TRBJ2-1, the V gene TRBV5-6, with 7 bases aligning to TRBD1. The CDR3 loop is CASSSRDRDLNEQFF. In nucleotides, the CDR3 is TGTGCCAGCAGCAGCCGGGACAGAGACCTCAATGAGCAGTTCTTC. The full variable domain, rest sourced from reference TRBV5-6 and TRBJ2-1, is DAGVTQSPTHLIKTRGQQVTLRCSPKSGHDTVSWYQQALGQGPQFIFQYYEEEERQRGNFPDRFSGHQFPNYSSELNVNALLLGDSALYLCASSSRDRDLNEQFFGPGTRLTVL.